This T cell receptor (beta chain) stems from a study of blood T cell repertoires in COVID-19. Study context: Specimens from acute and convalescent COVID-19 originated in the United States, Italy and Spain.

The CDR3 spans 16 residues. The germline V gene encodes CDR1 SEHNR and CDR2 FQNEAQ (reference sequence). Germline trimming cut 5 bases from V and 4 bases from J; bases unmatched to any gene: 9. How the authors handled the data: Reference gene primer amplification in the assay estimated nucleated cell counts. Generated by immunoSEQ multiplex PCR, the TCRdb table keeps only in-frame clones and is missing some. V, J and clone size derive from that table, while D and trimming were established from the DNA sequence. The repertoire holds hundreds of thousands of clones, about nine tenths seen once, with around 2.6% in the top ten. Individuals aged 18 to 89 years were recruited from approximately 22 US areas. Clinical history as reported by participants underpinned cohort assignment.

This clonotype was obtained from a woman in her 30s with acute COVID-19. The chain uses TRBV7-9 and TRBJ1-3; TRBD1 agrees at 9 bases. Sequenced material: PBMCs or T cells enriched from blood (not recorded which). The CDR3 protein is CASSLGPGQGGNTIYF. As DNA, the CDR3 is TGTGCCAGCAGCCTCGGGCCGGGACAGGGAGGAAACACCATATATTTT. The whole variable domain, remainder taken from reference TRBV7-9 and TRBJ1-3, is DTGVSQNPRHKITKRGQNVTFRCDPISEHNRLYWYRQTLGQGPEFLTYFQNEAQLEKSRLLSDRFSAERPKGSFSTLEIQRTEQGDSAMYLCASSLGPGQGGNTIYFGEGSWLTVV.